This TCR beta chain was recovered during a study of T cell repertoires in cytomegalovirus infection. Many counts were recorded for this clonotype. Its antigen is as yet unknown. The study's findings and limits: The study found HLA-C-restricted CMV-specific TCR beta clonotypes dominating the ex vivo response.

The ends lost 5 bases at V and 5 bases at J; junction bases unmatched: 5. This CDR3 is built from 14 residues. Germline V gene data show CDR1 as SGHVS and CDR2 as FNYEAQ. One entry per CDR3 protein, called by TCRdb with MiXCR from the reads. The sample gives some 350,000 distinct CDR3 sequences, roughly 34% of which show up once; approximately 13% is in the top ten. Source: cultured PBMCs, taken from culture after CMV antigen stimulation. The clonotype comes from a human donor in good health (CMV status not recorded). Some clones in this sample may be carry-over from other donors' samples. J is TRBJ1-5 and V is TRBV7-6; 8 bases match TRBD1. The CDR3: CASSPDRGDQPQHF. The CDR3 DNA reads as TGTGCCAGCAGCCCTGACAGGGGCGATCAGCCCCAGCATTTT.